These T cell receptor beta chains were read from a single sample in a study of blood T cell repertoires in COVID-19. Profiling relied on immunoSEQ multiplex PCR, and the TCRdb table lists in-frame clones only, not all of them. The table lists approximately 140,000 clones, more than 75% of them singletons. Sample: peripheral blood. The source of these receptors is a man at least 80 years old with acute or convalescent COVID-19. Each CDR3 is given with its conserved first and last residue. The D gene is left open where the match is weak. Rows may omit the clone size; those that give it use once, few, many or a size class.

TRBD1	TRBJ1-2	-	TRBV27	TGTGCCAGCAGTCCCTGGGACAGGGGGCGCGGGGCTGGCTACACCTTC	CASSPWDRGRGAGYTF
-	TRBJ2-2	-	TRBV28	TGTGCCAGCAGTTTATTCGCGAACACCGGGGAGCTGTTTTTT	CASSLFANTGELFF
-	TRBJ1-6	-	TRBV21-1	TGTGCCAGCAGCAAAGGCAGGGGGCCTTCACCCCTCCACTTT	CASSKGRGPSPLHF
-	TRBJ1-2	-	TRBV19	TGTGCCAGTAATAATATCCGGGACACACCTTCGGGAGGCTATGGCTACACCTTC	CASNNIRDTPSGGYGYTF
-	TRBJ2-1	-	TRBV9	TGTGCCAGCAGCGTAGACGACTACAGAGGGATTGAGCAGTTCTTC	CASSVDDYRGIEQFF
TRBD1	TRBJ1-5	-	TRBV19	TGTGCCAGTAGTGGGACAGGGAGGCAGCCCCAGCATTTT	CASSGTGRQPQHF
TRBD1	TRBJ1-1	-	TRBV7-3	TGTGCCAGCAGCTCAGGGGGAAGCACTGAAGCTTTCTTT	CASSSGGSTEAFF
-	TRBJ1-5	-	TRBV2	TGTGCCAGCAGAGTAGACAGCTACAATCAGCCCCAGCATTTT	CASRVDSYNQPQHF
TRBD1	TRBJ1-2	-	TRBV7-9	TGTGCCAGCAGCTTAGGGACAGGATACGATGGCTACACCTTC	CASSLGTGYDGYTF
TRBD1	TRBJ1-5	-	TRBV28	TGTGCCAGCAGACCACAGGGGAGGACTCAGCCCCAGCATTTT	CASRPQGRTQPQHF
-	TRBJ2-5	once	TRBV5-1	TGCGCCAGCAGCTTGGTGGGCGGGGCCGCTCAAGAGACCCAGTACTTC	CASSLVGGAAQETQYF
-	TRBJ1-4	-	TRBV28	TGTGCCAGCAGTTTATCGGGCAGGGGCGGGGAAAAACTGTTTTTT	CASSLSGRGGEKLFF
TRBD2	TRBJ2-5	-	TRBV7-2	TGTGCCAGCAGCTTAATCGGTCGGACTAGCGGGAGGCAGGAGACCCAGTACTTC	CASSLIGRTSGRQETQYF
-	TRBJ2-5	few	TRBV5-1	TGCGCCAGCAGTCCGACTAGCCAAGAGACCCAGTACTTC	CASSPTSQETQYF
TRBD1	TRBJ2-1	-	TRBV5-1	TGCGCCAGCAACTTAAACAGGGGCACCTACAATGAGCAGTTCTTC	CASNLNRGTYNEQFF
-	TRBJ1-5	once	TRBV7-8	TGTGCCAGCAGCTTAGACAGGGTCTCTGGCAATCAGCCCCAGCATTTT	CASSLDRVSGNQPQHF
-	TRBJ2-5	-	TRBV29-1	TGCAGCGCTCGACAGCATTCTTCAGAGACCCAGTACTTC	CSARQHSSETQYF
TRBD1	TRBJ1-1	-	TRBV27	TGTGCCAGCAGTCCGTACCGGGACAGGGAGTCCCTGAACACTGAAGCTTTCTTT	CASSPYRDRESLNTEAFF
-	TRBJ1-1	-	TRBV2	TGTGCCAGCAGTGGAGGGAACAGCCTAATGAACACTGAAGCTTTCTTT	CASSGGNSLMNTEAFF
-	TRBJ1-2	once	TRBV6-1	TGTGCCAGCAGTGAAGCTGGGGGGAACTATGGCTACACCTTC	CASSEAGGNYGYTF
-	TRBJ1-6	-	TRBV28	TGTGCCAGCAGCACACGAGCTGGGAGCCGGGGGAATTCACCCCTCCACTTT	CASSTRAGSRGNSPLHF
TRBD1	TRBJ1-5	-	TRBV28	TGTGCCAGCAGTCCGACAGGGGGTTTCGGTCAGCCCCAGCATTTT	CASSPTGGFGQPQHF
-	TRBJ2-3	-	TRBV29-1	TGCAGCGTGGCTCTGAGGACAGGCACAGATACGCAGTATTTT	CSVALRTGTDTQYF
TRBD2	TRBJ2-5	-	TRBV6-1	TGTGCCAGCAGTGAAGCAGGCGGGAGTATACAAGAGACCCAGTACTTC	CASSEAGGSIQETQYF
-	TRBJ1-1	-	TRBV6-5	TGTGCCACCCTGTCGGGGGGGCTGGGCACTGAAGCTTTCTTT	CATLSGGLGTEAFF
-	TRBJ2-7	-	TRBV27	TGTGCCAGCAGTTTATCGCTCCCCGGGTCCTACGAGCAGTACTTC	CASSLSLPGSYEQYF
TRBD1	TRBJ1-2	few	TRBV18	TGTGCCAGCTCACCACTACCGGGACAGGGGGAATATGGCTACACCTTC	CASSPLPGQGEYGYTF
TRBD1	TRBJ1-2	few	TRBV5-1	TGCGCCAGCAGCTTGGGACAGGGATTCTATGGCTACACCTTC	CASSLGQGFYGYTF
-	TRBJ2-5	-	TRBV2	TGTGCCAGCTTAGAAAACGGGGGCCAAGAGACCCAGTACTTC	CASLENGGQETQYF
-	TRBJ1-5	-	TRBV18	TGTGCCAGCTCACCATCCAGGGATCAGCCCCAGCATTTT	CASSPSRDQPQHF
-	TRBJ1-2	-	TRBV4-1	TGCGCCAGCAGCCAAGTTTCGGCAGGGAATGGCTACACCTTC	CASSQVSAGNGYTF
TRBD1	TRBJ2-2	-	TRBV27	TGTGCCAGCAGTCCCCTTCTTGGGACAGGGGGCGTGGGGGCGAACACCGGGGAGCTGTTTTTT	CASSPLLGTGGVGANTGELFF
-	TRBJ2-3	-	TRBV11-2	TGTGCCAGCAGCTTAGGTGGGGCCAACGCAGATACGCAGTATTTT	CASSLGGANADTQYF
TRBD2	TRBJ2-4	-	TRBV28	TGTGCCAGCAGTTTAGCGGGAGGAGGACGGGTCAAAAACATTCAGTACTTC	CASSLAGGGRVKNIQYF
-	TRBJ1-1	-	TRBV11-2	TGTGCCAGCAGCACTACAAGAGAAGCTTTCTTT	CASSTTREAFF
TRBD2	TRBJ2-7	few	TRBV19	TGTGCCAGTAGTAAGGGACTAGCGGGAGGCTACGAGCAGTACTTC	CASSKGLAGGYEQYF
TRBD1	TRBJ1-6	-	TRBV7-2	TGTGCCAGCAGCCAGGCGACAGGGGGCTCAAATTCACCCCTCCACTTT	CASSQATGGSNSPLHF
TRBD1	TRBJ1-6	-	TRBV7-8	TGTGCCAGCAGCTACGGCCCGGGACAGGGGAATTCACCCCTCCACTTT	CASSYGPGQGNSPLHF
-	TRBJ1-1	-	TRBV5-5	TGTGCCAGCAGCTTTTACGGGGAACTGAACACTGAAGCTTTCTTT	CASSFYGELNTEAFF
-	TRBJ1-3	-	TRBV19	TGTGCCAGTAGTATACGGACCCGGGGAGCAACCGTCTCTGGAAACACCATATATTTT	CASSIRTRGATVSGNTIYF
-	TRBJ2-3	-	TRBV7-2	TGTGCCAGCGGCACGAGCACAGATACGCAGTATTTT	CASGTSTDTQYF
-	TRBJ1-5	-	TRBV28	TGTGCCAGCGGAGGGTATCAGCCCCAGCATTTT	CASGGYQPQHF
TRBD1	TRBJ1-5	-	TRBV15	TGTGCCACCAGCGTCCCGGGACAGGGGGACCAGCCCCAGCATTTT	CATSVPGQGDQPQHF
TRBD1	TRBJ1-1	-	TRBV18	TGTGCCAGCTCACCGAAGGGGGCAACAGGGTATTTCTTT	CASSPKGATGYFF
TRBD2	TRBJ2-1	-	TRBV28	TGTGCCAGCGGTCGACTAGCGGGGGCCACTGAGAATGAGCAGTTCTTC	CASGRLAGATENEQFF
-	TRBJ1-5	-	TRBV5-1	TGCGCCAGCAGACTGGGGGGGGATAGCAATCAGCCCCAGCATTTT	CASRLGGDSNQPQHF
TRBD1	TRBJ2-2	few	TRBV18	TGTGCCAGCTCAGAGACAGGGATAACCGGGGAGCTGTTTTTT	CASSETGITGELFF
-	TRBJ1-2	-	TRBV5-1	TGCGCCAGCAGCTTGGTTCAGGGAACGGGCGGCTACACCTTC	CASSLVQGTGGYTF
-	TRBJ2-1	-	TRBV13	TGTGCCAGCAGCTTCAGACAGGGAGGCCTCTACAATGAGCAGTTCTTC	CASSFRQGGLYNEQFF
TRBD1	TRBJ2-7	once	TRBV27	TGTGCCAGCAGTTTAGCCAGGGGGCGTATCGAGCAGTACTTC	CASSLARGRIEQYF